The T cell receptor (beta chain) under discussion was sequenced for a study of T cell responses to AZD1222 COVID-19 vaccine. This table comes from immunoSEQ multiplex PCR, and its TCRdb copy is limited to in-frame clones, with some not included. In the table there are about 140,000 clones, 70% to 90% of which are singletons. The germline V gene has CDR1 SGHRS and CDR2 YFSETQ. CDR3 size: 15 residues. The V end was cut by 0 bases, the J end by 1 base, with 8 bases between. The material sequenced was peripheral blood, taken on day 0 of AZD1222 vaccination. The clonotype originates from an adult in good health. V gene TRBV5-1 combines with J gene TRBJ1-3; D perhaps matches TRBD1 (6 bases). The CDR3 here is CASSLARGSGNTIYF. CDR3 nucleotides: TGCGCCAGCAGCTTGGCCAGGGGATCTGGAAACACCATATATTTT.